The entry below gives a single T cell receptor beta chain sequence along with its context. Original processing notes: Estimates of nucleated cell counts were drawn from the amplification of reference gene primers. The table came from immunoSEQ multiplex PCR; TCRdb's copy has only in-frame clones and leaves some out. The DNA was the basis for D and trimming; V, J and clone size are from that table. The table includes about 56,000 clones, roughly 84% detected once. The data belong to a study of blood T cell repertoires in COVID-19. Study details: Collection of acute and convalescent COVID-19 samples took place in the United States, Italy and Spain.

V lost 0 bases and J lost 3, with 6 bases in between. CDR3 length: 14 residues. The germline CDR1 and CDR2 sequences are ENHRY and SYGVKD. The gene calls are TRBV10-3 and TRBJ1-3; a possible D gene is TRBD1 (6 bases). Sample: peripheral blood. This receptor was taken from an elderly woman with acute or convalescent COVID-19. The CDR3 coding sequence is TGTGCCATCAGTGAGTCGACAGGTGGAAACACCATATATTTT. Encoded protein: CAISESTGGNTIYF.